These 5 T cell receptor beta chains were sequenced from one sample in a study of radiation and T cells in renal cell carcinoma. Some clones are missing from TCRdb's copy, which holds only in-frame ones; the method was immunoSEQ multiplex PCR. The repertoire holds over 45,000 clones, roughly 79% seen once, with 7.3% in the top ten. The time point was: baseline pretreatment blood. Indicated treatment: 15 Gy SBRT to primary tumor, nephrectomy 4 weeks later. Sequencing was performed on blood, taken from a patient whose treatment included radiotherapy and nephrectomy. These receptors were taken from a man between 60 and 75 years old with renal cell carcinoma.

This chain joins TRBV6-6 and TRBJ1-2, with TRBD1 as a possible D gene (6 bases). Germline CDR1 and CDR2: MNHNY and SVGAGI (reference sequence). This CDR3 comprises 13 residues. V dropped 4 bases and J dropped 6 bases, with 12 bases sitting between them. CDR3 residues: CASSFTGKDGYTF. In DNA form, the CDR3 reads TGTGCCAGCAGTTTCACAGGGAAGGATGGCTACACCTTC.

This clone occurred a few times. V and J are TRBV7-9 and TRBJ2-3, with 10 bases aligning to TRBD2. The CDR3 contains 16 residues. Unmatched junction bases numbered 9, after V lost 5 bases and J lost 4 bases. Germline V gene data show CDR1 as SEHNR and CDR2 as FQNEAQ (reference sequence). The CDR3 sequence is CASSATSGVGADTQYF. In DNA form, the CDR3 reads TGTGCCAGCAGCGCCACTAGCGGGGTGGGCGCAGATACGCAGTATTTT.

The rearrangement links TRBV7-2 to TRBJ2-3; D is ambiguous. The CDR3 has 12 amino acids. V was cut by 5 bases and J by 7 bases, with 10 bases left in between. The germline CDR1 and CDR2 sequences are SGHTA and FQGNSA. CDR3 sequence: CASSVNGYTQYF. The CDR3 DNA reads TGTGCCAGCAGCGTCAATGGGTATACGCAGTATTTT.

The chain couples TRBV6-5 to TRBJ2-2; no clear D gene. CDR3 length equals 14 residues. The germline CDR1 and CDR2 sequences are MNHEY and SVGAGI. The V and J ends lost 0 bases and 4 bases respectively, with 6 bases between them. In DNA, the CDR3 is TGTGCCAGCAGTTACTCCTTCGCCACCGGGGAGCTGTTTTTT. This translates into CASSYSFATGELFF.

V usage is TRBV5-4 and J usage is TRBJ2-5; no firm D call. The length of the CDR3 is 14 residues. Germline lookup yields CDR1 SGHNT and CDR2 YYREEE (reference sequence). V lost 2 bases to trimming and J lost 0 bases, with 8 bases between them. CDR3 in DNA: TGTGCCAGCAGCTTTGCCGGTAACCAAGAGACCCAGTACTTC. Translation: CASSFAGNQETQYF.